These T cell receptor beta chains were read from a single sample in a study of Ad26.COV2.S vaccination and SARS-CoV-2 variants. TCRdb's table, derived via immunoSEQ multiplex PCR, lists solely in-frame clones and lacks some. Of a few hundred thousand clones listed, about 90% are singletons. Material: peripheral blood, obtained in a trial of Ad26.COV2.S vaccine versus placebo. The source is a person between 18 and 65 years old who received the Ad26.COV2.S COVID-19 vaccine or a placebo. CDR3s include the opening cysteine and the closing phenylalanine or tryptophan. Fields, in order: V gene, clone size, D gene, J gene, CDR3 DNA, CDR3 protein. The D gene is left open where the match is weak. Clone size is stated in some rows and not others, as once, few, many or a class when expanded.

TRBV9,.,.,TRBJ2-3,TGTGCCAGCAGCGTCCCCGGAGCAGGGTCTTGGACAGATACGCAGTATTTT,CASSVPGAGSWTDTQYF
TRBV27,.,TRBD2,TRBJ2-3,TGTGCCAGCAGTTACAGATCTAGCGGGGGGCTGAGTAGAGATACGCAGTATTTT,CASSYRSSGGLSRDTQYF
TRBV4-3,.,.,TRBJ2-7,TGCGCCAGCAGCCAAGATCGGGCGGCAGGGTATTCCGAGCAGTACTTC,CASSQDRAAGYSEQYF
TRBV18,.,.,TRBJ1-2,TGTGCCAGCTCCCCTGGGGTAGGCGGCTACACCTTC,CASSPGVGGYTF
TRBV19,.,TRBD2,TRBJ2-5,TGTGCCAGTAGTATCAGTGCGGGGGGGCCCGAGACCCAGTACTTC,CASSISAGGPETQYF
TRBV7-9,.,.,TRBJ1-2,TGTGCCAGCAGCCCCGTTGGCAGTAACTATGGCTACACCTTC,CASSPVGSNYGYTF
TRBV28,.,TRBD1,TRBJ2-2,TGTGCCAGCAGTTTTACAGGGGGCTTCACCGGGGAGCTGTTTTTT,CASSFTGGFTGELFF
TRBV11-2,.,.,TRBJ1-1,TGTGCCAGCAGCTTAGGACCAGGGTCGGGCGAAGCTTTCTTT,CASSLGPGSGEAFF
TRBV28,.,.,TRBJ1-5,TGTGCCAGCAGTTTCCAAGGGGTTAGCAATCAGCCCCAGCATTTT,CASSFQGVSNQPQHF
TRBV6-6,.,TRBD1,TRBJ2-7,TGTGCCAGCAGAGAACAGGGGTCCTACGAGCAGTACTTC,CASREQGSYEQYF
TRBV28,.,TRBD1,TRBJ1-2,TGTGCCAGCACCAGCACAGGGGGTGCGAACTATGGCTACACCTTC,CASTSTGGANYGYTF
TRBV2,.,.,TRBJ1-4,TGTGCCAGCAGGGGATGGACAGAGAATGAAAAACTGTTTTTT,CASRGWTENEKLFF
TRBV30,once,.,TRBJ1-1,TGTGCCTGGAACCGGGGGCGAGTTGTCTACACTGAAGCTTTCTTT,CAWNRGRVVYTEAFF
TRBV5-1,.,.,TRBJ1-6,TGCGCCAGCAGCGCGATACGGGAGTTCTCCTATAATTCACCCCTCCACTTT,CASSAIREFSYNSPLHF
TRBV9,.,TRBD1,TRBJ1-2,TGTGCCAGCAGCGTCGGGACAGGGGGTTATGGCTACACCTTC,CASSVGTGGYGYTF
TRBV19,.,.,TRBJ1-5,TGTGCCAGTAGGGACCCTTTTGGGGGTGGCAATCAGCCCCAGCATTTT,CASRDPFGGGNQPQHF
TRBV12-5,.,TRBD1,TRBJ2-5,TGTGCTAGTGCCAAGGGGACAGGTTTACAAGAGACCCAGTACTTC,CASAKGTGLQETQYF
TRBV7-9,.,TRBD2,TRBJ2-7,TGTGCCAGCAGCCCGCCGGGACTAGCGGACTACGAGCAGTACTTC,CASSPPGLADYEQYF
TRBV5-6,.,TRBD1,TRBJ2-5,TGTGCCAGCAGCTTGGTACAGGGGTACCAAGAGACCCAGTACTTC,CASSLVQGYQETQYF
TRBV18,.,.,TRBJ2-1,TGTGCCAGCTCACCCTCCCGGGGCGGTCCCAATGAGCAGTTCTTC,CASSPSRGGPNEQFF
TRBV6-2/TRBV6-3,.,TRBD1,TRBJ2-7,TGTGCCAGCAGTGATTTCGGGACAGGCTACGAGCAGTACTTC,CASSDFGTGYEQYF
TRBV4-1,.,TRBD2,TRBJ2-1,TGCGCCAGCAGCCAAGACGGTGTTAGCGGCGGGGGGTTGGGCAATGAGCAGTTCTTC,CASSQDGVSGGGLGNEQFF
TRBV7-2,.,TRBD1,TRBJ2-3,TGTGCCAGCAGCTCACCAGGGGGCGCCTCTAGCACAGATACGCAGTATTTT,CASSSPGGASSTDTQYF
TRBV5-1,.,.,TRBJ2-7,TGCGCCAGCAGCTCCGGGACGTTGAGGAGCTCCTACGAGCAGTACTTC,CASSSGTLRSSYEQYF
TRBV30,.,.,TRBJ1-5,TGTGCCTGGACCGAAGGGTATAGCAATCAGCCCCAGCATTTT,CAWTEGYSNQPQHF
TRBV27,.,.,TRBJ1-2,TGTGCCAGCACCACACGGAACGAAGCTAACTATGGCTACACCTTC,CASTTRNEANYGYTF
TRBV30,.,TRBD2,TRBJ2-1,TGTGCCTGGAGTAGCGGGGGCCTTCAGAATGAGCAGTTCTTC,CAWSSGGLQNEQFF
TRBV21-1,.,.,TRBJ2-2,TGTGCCAGCAGCAAATGGAGTCGGAACACCGGGGAGCTGTTTTTT,CASSKWSRNTGELFF
TRBV7-9,few,.,TRBJ1-5,TGTGCCAGCAGCCTTGGGCGGGATCAGCCCCAGCATTTT,CASSLGRDQPQHF
TRBV28,.,TRBD1,TRBJ1-1,TGTGCCAGCAGTATCAGGGGGCGGAACACTGAAGCTTTCTTT,CASSIRGRNTEAFF
TRBV28,.,.,TRBJ2-5,TGTGCCAGCAGTTCGGCGAATTCAGAGACCCAGTACTTC,CASSSANSETQYF
TRBV30,.,TRBD1,TRBJ1-2,TGTGCCTGGAGTGTCGCAGGGGGTTCGGTTGGCTACACCTTC,CAWSVAGGSVGYTF
TRBV21-1,.,.,TRBJ2-3,TGTGCCAGCAGAACAGATACGCAGTATTTT,CASRTDTQYF
TRBV4-1,.,.,TRBJ1-1,TGCGCCAGCAGCCAAGATTCGGCCAGGTCGAGGACTGAAGCTTTCTTT,CASSQDSARSRTEAFF
TRBV6-6,few,.,TRBJ2-7,TGTGCCAGCAGCAAGGGACAAATATCCTACGAGCAGTACTTC,CASSKGQISYEQYF
TRBV5-6,.,TRBD1,TRBJ1-1,TGTGCCAGCAGCTTCGACAGGGGTTTTATGAACACTGAAGCTTTCTTT,CASSFDRGFMNTEAFF
TRBV12-3/TRBV12-4,few,.,TRBJ1-5,TGTGCCAGCAGTTTAGAGCGTCAGCCCCAGCATTTT,CASSLERQPQHF
TRBV15,.,.,TRBJ2-7,TGTGCCACCAGCAGAGATCTCGGTGGTTTTCCGGAGCAGTACTTC,CATSRDLGGFPEQYF
TRBV12-5,once,TRBD1,TRBJ2-7,TGTGCTAGTGGCAACGCTGCCGGGACAGGGGCCTACGAGCAGTACTTC,CASGNAAGTGAYEQYF
TRBV12-3/TRBV12-4,.,TRBD1,TRBJ1-2,TGTGCCAGCAGTCGGACAGGGACGGATGGCTACACCTTC,CASSRTGTDGYTF
TRBV6-5,.,.,TRBJ2-3,TGTGCCAGCAGCAATTCGGGACTTAACACAGATACGCAGTATTTT,CASSNSGLNTDTQYF
TRBV6-2/TRBV6-3,.,.,TRBJ2-3,TGTGCCAGCAGTAAGACTTCCCGGTCAGGGATAACGCAGTATTTT,CASSKTSRSGITQYF
TRBV7-2,many,.,TRBJ1-5,TGTGCCAGCAGCCCCCGGATTTTCGGTCAGCCCCAGCATTTT,CASSPRIFGQPQHF
TRBV18,.,.,TRBJ2-6,TGTGCCAGCTCACCAACCCTCTCTGGGGCCAACGTCCTGACTTTC,CASSPTLSGANVLTF
TRBV7-9,few,.,TRBJ1-1,TGTGCCAGCAGCCAACTCGCGGGGACTGAAGCTTTCTTT,CASSQLAGTEAFF